This TCR beta chain was documented in a study of T cell responses to AZD1222 COVID-19 vaccine. The CDR3 runs 15 residues. V lost 10 bases, J lost 0 bases, and 16 bases lay in between. The germline V gene encodes CDR1 SEHNR and CDR2 FQNEAQ (reference sequence). Study observations and caveats: The breadth and depth of Spike-specific TCRs increased once two AZD1222 doses had been given. Repertoires in all cases were sampled only once the peak T cell response had passed. Among spike-specific TCRs, nearly half reportedly target unmutated variant regions.

Produced via immunoSEQ multiplex PCR; TCRdb's table is partial and in-frame only. The sample consists of roughly 150,000 clones, more than 75% of them appearing once. Notes on this clone: Antigen specificity is unknown.

This clonotype originated in an adult who received the AZD1222 COVID-19 vaccine. V is TRBV7-9 and J is TRBJ2-4; the D gene is possibly TRBD2 (5 bases). The source was peripheral blood, collected 28 days after the second AZD1222 dose. This CDR3 reads CATQKAELAKNIQYF. DNA for the CDR3: TGTGCCACCCAAAAAGCGGAGCTAGCCAAAAACATTCAGTACTTC.